Below are 32 T cell receptor beta chains sequenced from a single sample in a study of T cells in Graves' hyperthyroidism and ophthalmopathy. The source material, RNA transcripts, was used to amplify TCR beta CDR3 regions. HTBI primers were the set used in a first-round RT-PCR of the TCR CDR3. TCRdb re-called the multiplex PCR reads with MiXCR, one entry per CDR3 protein. The sample shows some 510,000 distinct CDR3 sequences, roughly 46% of them seen only once. The sample taken for sequencing was peripheral blood or thyroid tissue (not recorded which). These receptors were collected from a woman between 18 and 30 years old with Graves' hyperthyroidism.

This clonotype was recorded at least ten times. This chain links TRBV29-1 with TRBJ2-2; 7 bases are a match to TRBD2. Trimming cost V 6 bases and J 2 bases; bases outside gene matches: 3. The CDR3 extends over 13 amino acids. Germline CDR1 reads SQVTM; CDR2 reads ANQGSEA. CDR3 amino acids: CSVKRDNTGELFF. For the CDR3, the DNA is TGCAGCGTCAAGCGGGATAACACCGGGGAGCTGTTTTTT.

This clonotype has a count of ten or more. The rearrangement joins TRBV10-3 to TRBJ1-1; D gene uncertain. This CDR3 is 13 amino acids long. Trimming shortened V by 2 bases and J by 1 base, and 5 bases separated the two germline ends. Germline loops: CDR1 ENHRY, CDR2 SYGVKD. The CDR3 sequence is CAISEGRNTEAFF. The CDR3 nucleotides are TGTGCCATCAGTGAGGGTAGGAACACTGAAGCTTTCTTT.

This clonotype appeared many times. V gene TRBV24-1 combines with J gene TRBJ1-5; 7 bases match TRBD1. V lost 9 bases to trimming and J lost 5 bases; unmatched junction nucleotides: 9. Germline CDR1 KGHDR, CDR2 SFDVKD. The CDR3 sequence is 14 residues long. CDR3 sequence (DNA): TGTGCCACCTCCACGGACAGGAGCGATCAGCCCCAGCATTTT. Amino acid sequence: CATSTDRSDQPQHF.

This clonotype was counted ten times or more. J is TRBJ1-4 and V is TRBV10-2, with a weak D call TRBD1 (6 bases). The CDR3 spans 13 residues. Germline V gene data show CDR1 as WSHSY and CDR2 as SAAADI. V was cut by 3 bases and J by 5 bases, with 7 bases left in between. CDR3 DNA: TGCGCCAGCAGTGAAGGACAGAATGAAAAACTGTTTTTT. As protein: CASSEGQNEKLFF.

This chain joins TRBV6-9 and TRBJ2-7; 9 positions match TRBD1. Germline-derived CDR1 and CDR2 are MNHGY and SVAAGI. J lost 6 bases, V lost 7 bases, and 13 bases had no gene match. The CDR3 covers 15 residues. CDR3 nucleotides: TGTGCCAGCACCTATTCCCCGGGACAGGGAATCGAGCAGTACTTC. Translation: CASTYSPGQGIEQYF.

This sequence joins TRBV6-4 and TRBJ1-6; 7 bases fit TRBD1. Trimming at V came to 5 bases and at J to 9 bases, leaving 4 bases not matched to a gene. The CDR3 covers 13 residues. Per germline, CDR1 MRHNA and CDR2 SNTAGT. This chain's CDR3 is CASSRQGSSPLHF. The CDR3 DNA follows: TGTGCCAGCAGTCGACAGGGAAGTTCACCCCTCCACTTT.

This clonotype showed up many times. V is TRBV24-1 and J is TRBJ2-5; 11 bases are shared with TRBD1. V shed 7 bases and J 4 bases; nucleotides not matched to a gene: 1. This CDR3 region has 13 residues. Germline CDR1 reads KGHDR; CDR2 reads SFDVKD. The CDR3 reads CATRGTGGETQYF. The CDR3 DNA sequence: TGTGCCACCAGAGGGACAGGGGGAGAGACCCAGTACTTC.

Notes on this clonotype: A junction boundary mismatches the germline segment, possibly from a read error. The chain combines TRBV9 with TRBJ1-6; D uncertain. Per germline, CDR1 SGDLS and CDR2 YYNGEE. This CDR3 has 11 residues. The CDR3 DNA reads as TGTGCCAGCAGCGTAAGGGAGGGCCCTCCCTTT. This sequence encodes CASSVREGPPF.

This clonotype showed up many times. The chain uses TRBV24-1 and TRBJ2-7; possibly TRBD1 for D (7 bases). This CDR3 spans 13 amino acids. The V end lost 5 bases, the J end lost 3 bases, and 10 bases lay between the germline ends. The germline gives CDR1 KGHDR, CDR2 SFDVKD. CDR3 bases: TGTGCCACCAGTGGCCAGGGGGGCTACGAGCAGTACTTC. It translates to CATSGQGGYEQYF.

This clonotype has only one observation. A clone one base away is much larger, so this may be a read error. This chain links TRBV7-2 with TRBJ1-6; no firm D call. V was pared by 3 bases and J by 8 bases, with 11 bases between. This CDR3 has 14 amino acids. The germline V gene encodes CDR1 SGHTA and CDR2 FQGNSA. CDR3 loop: CASSLIFFDSPLHF. DNA for the CDR3: TGTGCCAGCAGCTTGATCTTTTTCGATTCACCCCTCCACTTT.

The chain carries TRBV15 and TRBJ1-1, with 12 positions matching TRBD1. Per germline, CDR1 LNHNV and CDR2 YYDKDF (reference sequence). J gave up 10 bases and V 3 bases, and 6 bases lay outside the gene matches. The CDR3 runs to 14 residues. The CDR3 sequence is CATSRMGQGALAFF. CDR3 bases: TGTGCCACCAGCAGGATGGGACAGGGGGCTTTAGCTTTCTTT. The entire variable domain, with the rest obtained from reference TRBV15 and TRBJ1-1, is as follows: DAMVIQNPRYQVTQFGKPVTLSCSQTLNHNVMYWYQQKSSQAPKLLFHYYDKDFNNEADTPDNFQSRRPNTSFCFLDIRSPGLGDTAMYLCATSRMGQGALAFFGQGTRLTVV.

This clonotype was picked up one time. The rearrangement joins TRBV7-2 to TRBJ1-2; 7 nucleotides align to TRBD1. The germline gives CDR1 SGHTA, CDR2 FQGNSA. V lost 5 bases, J lost 7 bases, and 13 bases stayed unmatched. This CDR3 region has 15 residues. Here the CDR3 DNA reads TGTGCCAGCAGCAAAGAAGTCGACAGGGATAGTGGCTACACCTTC. It yields the protein CASSKEVDRDSGYTF.

On this clonotype: At one boundary the junction diverges from the germline segment, which might be a read error. The chain employs TRBV5-1 and TRBJ1-5, with TRBD1 as a possible D gene (5 bases). Looked up from germline, CDR1 is SGHRS and CDR2 is YFSETQ. The CDR3 is 13 amino acids. CDR3 sequence: CASSRQSNRPQHF. CDR3 bases: TGTGCCAGCAGCCGACAGAGCAATCGGCCCCAGCATTTT.

This clonotype was detected ten times or more. The chain couples TRBV15 to TRBJ1-4; unclear D gene. This CDR3 region has 16 residues. V shed 0 bases and J shed 0 bases, with 8 bases lying between them. From germline, CDR1 is LNHNV and CDR2 YYDKDF (reference sequence). The CDR3 region has the DNA TGTGCCACCAGCAGAGATAGCAGAGCAACTAATGAAAAACTGTTTTTT. This codes for CATSRDSRATNEKLFF.

As for this clonotype: The final CDR3 position lacks the conserved phenylalanine or tryptophan, pointing to a likely read error. The limits of the CDR3 on the DNA are not certain, so only TCRdb's listed CDR3 is given. The chain couples TRBV15 to TRBJ1-4; the table's D call, TRBD1, was not checked against the DNA. Including both end residues, the CDR3 is 11 amino acids long. Germline V gene sequence: CDR1 LNHNV, CDR2 YYDKDF (reference sequence). This CDR3 reads CATSSPTGVNY.

This clonotype came up many times. V is TRBV29-1 and J is TRBJ1-4; 7 bases agree with TRBD1. Germline V CDR1 and CDR2: SQVTM, ANQGSEA. Trimming removed 3 bases from V and 7 bases from J; junction bases left unmatched: 5. The CDR3 is 13 amino acids. CDR3 amino acids: CSVDQGGGEKLFF. CDR3 sequence (DNA): TGCAGCGTTGATCAAGGGGGCGGTGAAAAACTGTTTTTT.

This chain links TRBV29-1 with TRBJ1-5; D may be TRBD1 (6 bases). V was cut by 4 bases and J by 5 bases, with 12 bases left in between. The CDR3 totals 13 residues. CDR1 is SQVTM and CDR2 is ANQGSEA in the germline V gene. Here the CDR3 reads CSVVNRDHQPQHF. The DNA of the CDR3 is TGCAGCGTTGTTAACAGGGACCATCAGCCCCAGCATTTT. The full variable domain, completed using reference TRBV29-1 and TRBJ1-5, is SAVISQKPSRDICQRGTSLTIQCQVDSQVTMMFWYRQQPGQSLTLIATANQGSEATYESGFVIDKFPISRPNLTFSTLTVSNMSPEDSSIYLCSVVNRDHQPQHFGDGTRLSIL.

The rearrangement joins TRBV7-2 to TRBJ2-7; tentative D call: TRBD1 (5 bases). V dropped 2 bases and J dropped 3 bases, with 11 bases sitting between them. CDR1 is SGHTA and CDR2 is FQGNSA in the germline V gene. The CDR3 length is 14 residues. This chain's CDR3 is CASSLSTRDYEQYF. In DNA, the CDR3 is TGTGCCAGCAGCTTAAGTACCAGGGACTACGAGCAGTACTTC. Drawing the rest from reference TRBV7-2 and TRBJ2-7, the complete variable domain is GAGVSQSPSNKVTEKGKDVELRCDPISGHTALYWYRQSLGQGLEFLIYFQGNSAPDKSGLPSDRFSAERTGGSVSTLTIQRTQQEDSAVYLCASSLSTRDYEQYFGPGTRLTVT.

V usage is TRBV9 and J usage is TRBJ1-2, with TRBD1 matching 7 bases. Germline-derived CDR1 and CDR2 are SGDLS and YYNGEE. The CDR3 contains 16 residues. J lost 0 bases, V lost 0 bases, and 5 bases had no gene match. The CDR3 bases are TGTGCCAGCAGCGTAGCCAGGACAGGAGCTAACTATGGCTACACCTTC. Residues: CASSVARTGANYGYTF.

This chain joins TRBV19 and TRBJ1-2; no firm D call. Between the trimmed V and J ends, which lost 6 bases and 5 bases, there was a span of 16 bases. The CDR3 contains 14 residues. Germline assignment: CDR1 LNHDA and CDR2 SQIVND (reference sequence). For the CDR3, the DNA is TGTGCCAGTAGCCCCCGTGACCCGCGTTATGGCTACACCTTC. This codes for CASSPRDPRYGYTF.

The chain employs TRBV25-1 and TRBJ1-6, with D possibly being TRBD1 (6 bases). This CDR3 contains 15 residues. Deletions cut 0 bases from V and 9 bases from J, with 12 bases between. The germline gives CDR1 MGHDK, CDR2 SYGVNS. DNA of the CDR3: TGTGCCAGCAGTGAATATAGGGGGGAAGGTTCACCCCTCCACTTT. This codes for CASSEYRGEGSPLHF.

V usage is TRBV5-1 and J usage is TRBJ1-6; D may be TRBD1 (5 bases). CDR1 and CDR2 (germline): SGHRS, YFSETQ. The CDR3 sequence is 17 residues long. V was cut by 5 bases and J by 7 bases, with 22 bases left in between. The CDR3, as DNA: TGCGCCAGCAGACGGGAACTGCACACCGGGGACAATTCACCCCTCCACTTT. Translated, it gives CASRRELHTGDNSPLHF.

The chain is built from TRBV25-1 and TRBJ1-1; D gene ambiguous. Germline lookup yields CDR1 MGHDK and CDR2 SYGVNS. This CDR3 spans 13 amino acids. The CDR3 sequence is CAQQPGLNTEAFF. CDR3 DNA: TGTGCTCAGCAGCCTGGGTTAAACACTGAAGCTTTCTTT. Filled out from reference TRBV25-1 and TRBJ1-1, the complete variable domain reads EADIYQTPRYLVIGTGKKITLECSQTMGHDKMYWYQQDPGMELHLIHYSYGVNSTEKGDLSSESTVSRIRTEHFPLTLESARPSHTSQYLCAQQPGLNTEAFFGQGTRLTVV.

This clonotype was counted ten times or more. The chain is built from TRBV29-1 and TRBJ2-5, with unresolved D. V gave up 7 bases and J gave up 5 bases, with 11 bases separating them. This CDR3 region has 11 residues. From germline, CDR1 is SQVTM and CDR2 ANQGSEA. The CDR3 loop reads CSGTRTETQYF. The CDR3, as DNA: TGCAGCGGGACCAGGACGGAGACCCAGTACTTC. Combining the CDR3 with reference TRBV29-1 and TRBJ2-5 gives the whole variable domain SAVISQKPSRDICQRGTSLTIQCQVDSQVTMMFWYRQQPGQSLTLIATANQGSEATYESGFVIDKFPISRPNLTFSTLTVSNMSPEDSSIYLCSGTRTETQYFGPGTRLLVL.

This clonotype has only a few counts. The J gene is TRBJ2-5, the V gene TRBV6-2 or TRBV6-3; D is unclear. The CDR3 length is 14 residues. CDR1 MNHEY and CDR2 SVGEGT come from the germline V gene. CDR3 loop: CASGFGGREETQYF. The DNA of the CDR3 is TGTGCTAGTGGTTTCGGCGGTCGGGAAGAGACCCAGTACTTC.

This clonotype was recorded at least ten times. The V gene is TRBV7-9, the J gene TRBJ1-6; D uncertain. Trimming took off 0 bases at V and 4 bases at J, with 10 bases between the two ends. The CDR3 contains 16 residues. Germline V gives CDR1 SEHNR, CDR2 FQNEAQ (reference sequence). The CDR3 coding sequence is TGTGCCAGCAGCTTAGCGAGGCCAATTTATAATTCACCCCTCCACTTT. Residues: CASSLARPIYNSPLHF.

A few counts support this clonotype. The genes are TRBV12-3 or TRBV12-4 and TRBJ1-5; D is undetermined. Trimming took 3 bases from V and 5 from J, leaving 8 bases between them. This CDR3 is built from 13 residues. The CDR3 DNA is TGTGCCAGCAGTTTCGACCGGCATCAGCCCCAGCATTTT. Protein product: CASSFDRHQPQHF.

The chain recombines TRBV7-2 with TRBJ1-5; D perhaps matches TRBD1 (6 bases). Germline V gene data show CDR1 as SGHTA and CDR2 as FQGNSA. Deletions cut 7 bases from V and 6 bases from J, with 19 bases between. CDR3 size: 15 residues. The chain's CDR3 is CASTEQGNSIQPQHF. The DNA for the CDR3 is TGTGCCAGCACCGAACAGGGAAACTCCATTCAGCCCCAGCATTTT.

Worth noting for this clonotype: This may be a read error, as it is one base from a much larger clone. The chain uses TRBV7-9 and TRBJ1-2; D perhaps matches TRBD1 (6 bases). Germline CDR1 reads SEHNR; CDR2 reads FQNEAQ (reference sequence). The CDR3 consists of 14 residues. CDR3 region: CACSRRPGDYGYTF. For the CDR3, the DNA is TGTGCCTGCAGTCGCCGGCCAGGGGACTATGGCTACACCTTC. The entire variable domain, with the rest obtained from reference TRBV7-9 and TRBJ1-2, is as follows: DTGVSQNPRHKITKRGQNVTFRCDPISEHNRLYWYRQTLGQGPEFLTYFQNEAQLEKSRLLSDRFSAERPKGSFSTLEIQRTEQGDSAMYLCACSRRPGDYGYTFGSGTRLTVV.

The chain joins TRBV19 to TRBJ2-7; D is ambiguous. Germline values: CDR1 LNHDA, CDR2 SQIVND (reference sequence). Trimming took 4 bases from V and 3 from J, leaving 13 bases between them. There are 14 residues in the CDR3. The CDR3 DNA reads as TGTGCCAGTAGTAGGCAGGCCCCAGTCTACGAGCAGTACTTC. It yields the protein CASSRQAPVYEQYF.

A single count supports this clonotype. This chain connects TRBV11-2 to TRBJ2-7; possible D gene TRBD2, 6 bases. With 6 bases removed from V and 2 bases from J, the gap between germline ends came to 14 bases. Germline values: CDR1 SGHAT, CDR2 FQNNGV. This CDR3 region has 14 residues. Written as DNA, the CDR3 is TGTGCCAGCAGTTGGGACTTCACGGCCTACGAGCAGTACTTC. Protein product: CASSWDFTAYEQYF.

The CDR3: CATSDPYGRTTGELFF. CDR3 nucleotides: TGTGCCACCAGTGATCCCTACGGGAGGACGACCGGGGAGCTGTTTTTT. The J gene is TRBJ2-2, the V gene TRBV24-1; TRBD2 matches at 7 bases. Germline V CDR1 and CDR2: KGHDR, SFDVKD. The CDR3 contains 16 residues. Trimming at V came to 3 bases and at J to 5 bases, leaving 8 bases not matched to a gene.